These T cell receptor beta chains were read from a single sample in a study of STAT3 mutations in large granular lymphocyte leukemia. Profiled with immunoSEQ multiplex PCR; TCRdb holds only in-frame clones, not every one. Among roughly 40,000 clones listed, around 80% were seen once. The sample consisted of PBMCs. The receptors were sampled from a human donor with T large granular lymphocyte leukemia. Some clones in this sample may be carry-over from other donors' samples. The CDR3 runs from the conserved cysteine through the conserved F or W. A D gene is named only where the DNA matches it firmly. Expanded clones get a size class; other rows say once, few or many, or leave the size out.

size: once; D: .; V: TRBV18; J: TRBJ2-7; CDR3: CASSGATDEQYF; DNA: TGTGCCAGCTCAGGGGCGACGGACGAGCAGTACTTC
size: once; D: .; V: TRBV4-3; J: TRBJ1-2; CDR3: CASSQATTEIYGYTF; DNA: TGCGCCAGCAGCCAAGCAACGACAGAAATTTATGGCTACACCTTC
size: .; D: .; V: TRBV4-3; J: TRBJ1-1; CDR3: CASSQDRGLGTEAFF; DNA: TGCGCCAGCAGCCAAGATCGGGGGCTAGGGACTGAAGCTTTCTTT
size: .; D: .; V: TRBV11-2; J: TRBJ1-2; CDR3: CASSLGAGKGYGYTF; DNA: TGTGCCAGCAGCTTAGGGGCAGGGAAGGGATATGGCTACACCTTC
size: .; D: .; V: TRBV4-1; J: TRBJ1-2; CDR3: CASSQEPSIGGYTF; DNA: TGCGCCAGCAGCCAAGAACCCTCAATCGGGGGCTACACCTTC
size: .; D: TRBD2; V: TRBV5-6; J: TRBJ2-3; CDR3: CASSLKRGAWDTQYF; DNA: TGTGCCAGCAGCTTGAAGCGGGGGGCATGGGATACGCAGTATTTT
size: once; D: TRBD1; V: TRBV5-1; J: TRBJ2-5; CDR3: CASSLGGGQGYQETQYF; DNA: TGCGCCAGCAGCTTGGGCGGGGGACAGGGATACCAAGAGACCCAGTACTTC
size: .; D: .; V: TRBV10-3; J: TRBJ2-1; CDR3: CAISVMGVEQFF; DNA: TGTGCCATCAGTGTAATGGGGGTTGAGCAGTTCTTC
size: few; D: .; V: TRBV4-1; J: TRBJ1-1; CDR3: CASSGATTEAFF; DNA: TGCGCCAGCAGTGGGGCGACCACTGAAGCTTTCTTT
size: .; D: TRBD2; V: TRBV5-6; J: TRBJ2-3; CDR3: CASTLSFERRGGFADTQYF; DNA: TGTGCCAGCACCTTGAGTTTCGAACGGCGGGGGGGTTTCGCAGATACGCAGTATTTT
size: .; D: .; V: TRBV4-3; J: TRBJ1-6; CDR3: CASSPIQGGALHF; DNA: TGCGCCAGCAGCCCAATACAGGGAGGGGCCCTCCACTTT
size: .; D: TRBD1; V: TRBV11-3; J: TRBJ1-5; CDR3: CASSLSVDRGQGGNQPQHF; DNA: TGTGCCAGCAGCTTAAGCGTCGACAGGGGGCAGGGGGGCAATCAGCCCCAGCATTTT
size: .; D: TRBD1; V: TRBV30; J: TRBJ1-1; CDR3: CAWSVSGGTEAFF; DNA: TGTGCCTGGAGTGTATCAGGGGGCACTGAAGCTTTCTTT
size: .; D: .; V: TRBV19; J: TRBJ1-5; CDR3: CASSWAVNQPQHF; DNA: TGTGCCAGTAGTTGGGCGGTTAATCAGCCCCAGCATTTT
size: .; D: .; V: TRBV18; J: TRBJ1-6; CDR3: CASSQQDLSYNSPLHF; DNA: TGTGCCAGCTCACAACAGGACCTCTCCTATAATTCACCCCTCCACTTT
size: .; D: .; V: TRBV5-1; J: TRBJ2-3; CDR3: CASSSRLVEDTQYF; DNA: TGCGCCAGCAGCTCCAGACTAGTCGAAGATACGCAGTATTTT
size: .; D: TRBD1; V: TRBV19; J: TRBJ1-5; CDR3: CASSLVTGLDQPQHF; DNA: TGTGCCAGTAGTCTCGTGACAGGGTTAGACCAGCCCCAGCATTTT
size: .; D: .; V: TRBV11-2; J: TRBJ1-2; CDR3: CASSLAAQNYGYTF; DNA: TGTGCCAGCAGCTTAGCGGCCCAAAACTATGGCTACACCTTC
size: .; D: .; V: TRBV11-2; J: TRBJ1-2; CDR3: CASSLGHLRTVESNYGYTF; DNA: TGTGCCAGCAGCTTAGGACACCTCCGGACGGTCGAATCGAACTATGGCTACACCTTC
size: .; D: .; V: TRBV7-9; J: TRBJ1-1; CDR3: CASSQTGNTEAFF; DNA: TGTGCCAGCAGCCAAACAGGGAACACTGAAGCTTTCTTT
size: once; D: .; V: TRBV15; J: TRBJ1-5; CDR3: CATSQLVLFSGSNQPQHF; DNA: TGTGCCACCAGCCAACTTGTTCTATTTTCAGGTAGCAATCAGCCCCAGCATTTT
size: .; D: .; V: TRBV14; J: TRBJ2-2; CDR3: CASSQDRGWGELFF; DNA: TGTGCCAGCAGCCAAGATCGGGGCTGGGGGGAGCTGTTTTTT
size: .; D: TRBD2; V: TRBV18; J: TRBJ2-7; CDR3: CASSSSGGASYEQYF; DNA: TGTGCCAGCTCATCGAGCGGGGGCGCTTCCTACGAGCAGTACTTC
size: .; D: .; V: TRBV14; J: TRBJ1-1; CDR3: CASSQVTEAFF; DNA: TGTGCCAGCAGCCAAGTCACTGAAGCTTTCTTT
size: .; D: .; V: TRBV6-6; J: TRBJ1-1; CDR3: CASSYTSMNTEAFF; DNA: TGTGCCAGCAGTTACACGTCAATGAACACTGAAGCTTTCTTT
size: .; D: .; V: TRBV5-4; J: TRBJ2-7; CDR3: CASSLEGAWYEQYF; DNA: TGTGCCAGCAGCTTGGAGGGTGCTTGGTACGAGCAGTACTTC
size: .; D: TRBD1; V: TRBV4-3; J: TRBJ1-3; CDR3: CASSQGTGGSSGNTIYF; DNA: TGCGCCAGCAGCCAGGGGACAGGGGGCAGCTCTGGAAACACCATATATTTT
size: .; D: .; V: TRBV28; J: TRBJ1-3; CDR3: CASSEGKAGNTIYF; DNA: TGTGCCAGCAGTGAGGGGAAGGCTGGAAACACCATATATTTT
size: few; D: .; V: TRBV14; J: TRBJ2-1; CDR3: CASSPRGAYNEQFF; DNA: TGTGCCAGCAGCCCCAGGGGCGCCTACAATGAGCAGTTCTTC